This T cell receptor (beta chain) was profiled in a study of T cells after yellow fever vaccination. Trimming took 4 bases from V and 4 from J, leaving 15 bases between them. Germline V gives CDR1 KGHSH, CDR2 LQKENI. CDR3 length equals 15 residues. TCRdb reprocessed the 5' RACE reads via MiXCR and lists one record per CDR3 protein. The data contain 400,000 to 650,000 distinct CDR3 sequences, roughly a fifth of them seen just once; the ten biggest clones take up around 17%. The TCR sequence derives from a man aged 18 to 35 who received the YFV17D yellow fever vaccine. The source was PBMCs, collected approximately 20 days after the first yellow fever vaccination. This chain joins TRBV18 and TRBJ2-3; D might be TRBD1 (6 bases). This chain's CDR3 is CASSRDRSPPDTQYF. The CDR3 DNA reads as TGTGCCAGCTCACGCGACAGGAGTCCCCCAGATACGCAGTATTTT.